The 4 T cell receptor beta chains below were found in one sample sequenced in a study of shared clonotypes between healthy human individuals. Sequenced by immunoSEQ multiplex PCR; TCRdb stores in-frame clones only, minus some. The sample lists hundreds of thousands of clones, less than 98% occurring once. What was sequenced was naive CD4+ T cells sorted from blood. The subset here: CD45RA+ positively selected. Source of these receptors: a young woman in good health.

The chain uses TRBV14 and TRBJ2-1; D is perhaps TRBD1 or TRBD2 (5 bases each). V was trimmed by 1 base and J by 5 bases, leaving 12 bases between them. The CDR3 sequence is 15 residues long. From germline, CDR1 is SGHDN and CDR2 FVKESK. CDR3 sequence reads: CASSQATGRNNEQFF. In nucleotides, the CDR3 is TGTGCCAGCAGCCAAGCGACGGGGCGGAACAATGAGCAGTTCTTC.

This chain uses TRBV28 with TRBJ1-4, with D unresolved. Trimming left V 6 bases short and J 1 base short, with 3 bases between. The germline CDR1 and CDR2 sequences are MDHEN and SYDVKM. The CDR3 is 12 residues long. Written as DNA, the CDR3 is TGTGCCAGCAGACAAACTAATGAAAAACTGTTTTTT. It specifies CASRQTNEKLFF.

The chain links TRBV28 to TRBJ2-1, with 7 bases that match TRBD2. CDR1 and CDR2 from the germline V gene are MDHEN and SYDVKM. The length of the CDR3 is 18 residues. With V trimmed by 6 bases and J by 2 bases, 16 bases remained unmatched. CDR3 coding DNA: TGTGCCAGCAGGGAACCACGCGTACTAGCGTCTACCTACAATGAGCAGTTCTTC. Amino acids: CASREPRVLASTYNEQFF.

The chain couples TRBV28 to TRBJ2-1; 7 bases match TRBD1. This CDR3 spans 14 amino acids. Trimming removed 3 bases from V and 5 bases from J; junction bases left unmatched: 4. The germline V gene has CDR1 MDHEN and CDR2 SYDVKM. The CDR3 reads CASSLPTGDNEQFF. The CDR3 coding sequence is TGTGCCAGCAGTTTGCCTACAGGGGACAATGAGCAGTTCTTC.